This entry is about one TCR beta chain. Only in-frame clones appear in the TCRdb table, and some are missing; sequencing was by immunoSEQ multiplex PCR. The table shows roughly 140,000 clones, with about 84% occurring only once. Trimming stripped 5 bases from V and 3 bases from J, with 16 bases between. CDR3 length: 16 amino acids. Germline CDR1 and CDR2: LNHNV and YYDKDF (reference sequence). The sample is drawn from a study of blood T cell repertoires in COVID-19. Across the whole study: The origin of the acute and convalescent COVID-19 samples was the United States, Italy and Spain. Sources were T cells, B-cell-depleted T cells, or PBMCs; the material itself was cDNA or gDNA.

The sequencing input was peripheral blood. The gene calls are TRBV15 and TRBJ1-4; perhaps TRBD1 as D (6 bases). The TCR sequence derives from a human donor in a cohort sampled during active COVID-19. The CDR3 bases are TGTGCCACCAGCGGGACAAACAGGGACGCTAATGAAAAACTGTTTTTT. Translated, it gives CATSGTNRDANEKLFF.